A selection of T cell receptor beta chains follows, all from one sample in a study of cytomegalovirus exposure and HLA in healthy donors. Clones were read by immunoSEQ multiplex PCR, and TCRdb kept only the in-frame ones, dropping some. Here the sample spans 90,000 to 150,000 clones, just over 15% being singletons. Sequencing used PBMCs. The receptors were gathered from a woman aged 18 to 35 in good health and CMV-seronegative. Each CDR3 is given with its conserved first and last residue. Fields, in order: D gene, V gene, clone size, J gene, CDR3 DNA, CDR3 protein. The D gene is left open where the match is weak. Only some rows state a clone size, as once, few, many or a class for expanded clones.

.	TRBV7-2	.	TRBJ2-3	TGTGCCAGCAGCTTATTTGTCTACCGCACAGATACGCAGTATTTT	CASSLFVYRTDTQYF
.	TRBV19	.	TRBJ1-5	TGTGCCAGTAGTATAAACAACCAGCCCCAGCATTTT	CASSINNQPQHF
.	TRBV7-9	few	TRBJ2-2	TGTGCCAGCAGCCCATCCCAGGGTGCGAACACCGGGGAGCTGTTTTTT	CASSPSQGANTGELFF
.	TRBV6-5	few	TRBJ1-4	TGTGCCAGCAGTTCGACCAGGGTGGCTAATGAAAAACTGTTTTTT	CASSSTRVANEKLFF
TRBD2	TRBV15	.	TRBJ2-1	TGTGCCACCAGGAGGCTAGCGGGAGGGCCAGAAGGCTACAATGAGCAGTTCTTC	CATRRLAGGPEGYNEQFF
TRBD1	TRBV11-1	.	TRBJ2-1	TGTGCCAGCAGCTCTACTAGGGGGCTTGGTTCCTACAATGAGCAGTTCTTC	CASSSTRGLGSYNEQFF
TRBD1	TRBV6-1	.	TRBJ1-1	TGTGCCAGCGTGGAGATGACAGGGATCAACACTGAAGCTTTCTTT	CASVEMTGINTEAFF
TRBD1	TRBV5-1	.	TRBJ1-2	TGCGCCAGCAGCCCTGGGACAGGTGGCTACACCTTC	CASSPGTGGYTF
.	TRBV29-1	.	TRBJ2-7	TGCAGCGTTGAGACAGCAAACGAGCAGTACTTC	CSVETANEQYF
.	TRBV13	.	TRBJ2-7	TGTGCCAGCAGCTCGGCAGGGTCCTACGAGCAGTACTTC	CASSSAGSYEQYF
TRBD1	TRBV4-1	.	TRBJ2-3	TGCGCCAGCAGCCCCTCCCCCCCAGGGGGCCGTGGAGATACGCAGTATTTT	CASSPSPPGGRGDTQYF
TRBD1	TRBV15	few	TRBJ1-2	TGTGCCACCAGCACCCGACAGGGTAGGAGGGATGGCTACACCTTC	CATSTRQGRRDGYTF
TRBD1	TRBV5-4	few	TRBJ2-7	TGTGCCAGCAGCGGAGGGACAGGGGGAAACAGGGGCGAGCAGTACTTC	CASSGGTGGNRGEQYF
TRBD1	TRBV27	few	TRBJ2-7	TGTGCCAGCAGTTTGACAGGGGGCACCTACGAGCAGTACTTC	CASSLTGGTYEQYF
TRBD1	TRBV19	few	TRBJ2-5	TGTGCCAGTAGTACACGGACAGGGTGGCAGACCCAGTACTTC	CASSTRTGWQTQYF
TRBD2	TRBV27	.	TRBJ2-2	TGTGCCAGCAGTCCCGGACTAGCGGGAACCGGGGAGCTGTTTTTT	CASSPGLAGTGELFF
.	TRBV27	.	TRBJ2-3	TGTGCCAGCAGTCCTCTGGGGGCCCTATATTTT	CASSPLGALYF
TRBD1	TRBV7-9	few	TRBJ2-3	TGTGCCAGCAGCTGGGGGAGGACAGGGGACAGCACAGATACGCAGTATTTT	CASSWGRTGDSTDTQYF
TRBD2	TRBV7-8	few	TRBJ2-3	TGTGCCAGCAGCTTACGCTCGTTACTAGCGGGAGATACGCAGTATTTT	CASSLRSLLAGDTQYF
TRBD1	TRBV5-1	.	TRBJ1-2	TGCGCCAGCAGCGGTGGGACAGGGGGCGCCGGCTATGGCTACACCTTC	CASSGGTGGAGYGYTF
TRBD2	TRBV6-1	few	TRBJ2-3	TGTGCCAGCAGGGGACCCGGGGAGGGTACGCAGTATTTT	CASRGPGEGTQYF
TRBD2	TRBV2	few	TRBJ2-7	TGTGCCAGCGCGGGGGGTTACGAGCAGTACTTC	CASAGGYEQYF
TRBD2	TRBV7-9	few	TRBJ2-1	TGTGCCAGCAGCCAAATTAGCGGGAGGGGCGATGAGCAGTTCTTC	CASSQISGRGDEQFF
.	TRBV29-1	few	TRBJ1-1	TGCAGCGTTGGGGAGGGACTGAACACTGAAGCTTTCTTT	CSVGEGLNTEAFF
TRBD2	TRBV11-2	.	TRBJ2-5	TGTGCCAGCAACCCGATGGGGCGGGGGGAGACCCAGTACTTC	CASNPMGRGETQYF
.	TRBV7-7	.	TRBJ2-1	TGTGCCAGCAGCCGGCAAGGGGCCTACAATGAGCAGTTCTTC	CASSRQGAYNEQFF
.	TRBV5-1	few	TRBJ2-7	TGCGCCAGCAGCTTGGCAGGGGCCCCCTACGAGCAGTACTTC	CASSLAGAPYEQYF
TRBD1	TRBV6-5	.	TRBJ1-4	TGTGCCAGCAGTTCAGTAGGGACAGGAGCTTTGGGGAAACTGTTTTTT	CASSSVGTGALGKLFF
.	TRBV6-1	.	TRBJ2-5	TGTGCCAGCAGTGAAGCCAGAGAGACCCAGTACTTC	CASSEARETQYF
TRBD1	TRBV6-5	few	TRBJ1-2	TGTGCCAGCAGTTACTTACAGGGGTATGGCTACACCTTC	CASSYLQGYGYTF
.	TRBV28	few	TRBJ2-4	TGTGCCAGCAGTTTCCTGCAGCGTCTAGCCAAAAACATTCAGTACTTC	CASSFLQRLAKNIQYF
TRBD1	TRBV7-8	.	TRBJ1-4	TGTGCCAGCAGCCCTCGGACAGGGGCGAATGAAAAACTGTTTTTT	CASSPRTGANEKLFF
TRBD1	TRBV2	.	TRBJ1-6	TGTGCCAGCAGTGAAGCGACAGGGGTGGGATCACCCCTCCACTTT	CASSEATGVGSPLHF
TRBD2	TRBV5-4	.	TRBJ2-1	TGTGCCAGCAGCCTAGGGGGACTAGCGTCTGAGCAGTTCTTC	CASSLGGLASEQFF
.	TRBV30	.	TRBJ1-1	TGTGCCTGGAGTAGGCAGGGCAACACTGAAGCTTTCTTT	CAWSRQGNTEAFF
.	TRBV30	few	TRBJ2-2	TGTGCCTGGAGTGTTAGGAGGGTTCTTAACACCGGGGAGCTGTTTTTT	CAWSVRRVLNTGELFF
TRBD1	TRBV7-9	.	TRBJ2-7	TGTGCCAGCAGCCGGACAGGGTTTACCTCCTACGAGCAGTACTTC	CASSRTGFTSYEQYF
.	TRBV15	.	TRBJ1-2	TGTGCCACCAGCAGATCTATATTCTCCGCCTATGGCTACACCTTC	CATSRSIFSAYGYTF
TRBD2	TRBV29-1	.	TRBJ2-3	TGCAGCGCCGTGGGACTAGCGGGATGGTCAGATACGCAGTATTTT	CSAVGLAGWSDTQYF
.	TRBV4-3	.	TRBJ2-2	TGCGCCAGCAGCCAAGTAGCGAACACCGGGGAGCTGTTTTTT	CASSQVANTGELFF
TRBD1	TRBV5-4	.	TRBJ2-5	TGTGCCAGCAGCTCGCCGGGACAGTTAGAGACCCAGTACTTC	CASSSPGQLETQYF
.	TRBV6-5	.	TRBJ1-1	TGTGCCAGCCTCGGGAGGGGGTTGGTTTGGACTGAAGCTTTCTTT	CASLGRGLVWTEAFF
TRBD2	TRBV10-2	few	TRBJ2-7	TGCGCCAGCAGTGAGAGGGGAGGGAGCTCCTACGAGCAGTACTTC	CASSERGGSSYEQYF
TRBD1	TRBV28	.	TRBJ2-7	TGTGCCAGCATCGGGACAGGGCCCTACGAGCAGTACTTC	CASIGTGPYEQYF
TRBD1	TRBV19	once	TRBJ2-2	TGTGCCAGTAGTCCTAGGACAGGGGGCGGCACCGGGGAGCTGTTTTTT	CASSPRTGGGTGELFF
TRBD1	TRBV5-1	few	TRBJ1-2	TGCGCCAGCAGGAACCCGGGACAGACAGCTAACTATGGCTACACCTTC	CASRNPGQTANYGYTF
.	TRBV7-8	.	TRBJ2-5	TGTGCCAGCACCGCCCGGGTGGTGACTCAAGAGACCCAGTACTTC	CASTARVVTQETQYF
.	TRBV27	.	TRBJ1-5	TGTGCCAGCAGTTTGGGGACATCAAATCAGCCCCAGCATTTT	CASSLGTSNQPQHF
.	TRBV6-1	.	TRBJ2-7	TGTGCCAGCATGTCACTATACGAGCAGTACTTC	CASMSLYEQYF